The subject of this entry is one TCR beta chain. Its antigen has not been determined. There are no base qualities to consult, and no much larger clone falls within one base. This record belongs to a study of blood T cell repertoires in COVID-19 (dated by TCRdb to 2020 to 2021). A note on the overall study: The collaborator samples originated in the United States, Italy and Spain and spanned the acute and convalescent phases of COVID-19. The material from the prospective study consisted of cDNA or gDNA derived from T cells, B-cell-depleted T cells, or PBMCs. Deeply sampled blood TCRbeta repertoires from subjects exposed to, actively infected with, or recovered from COVID-19 were included in the dataset. The repertoires were released in a freely available public database meant as a resource for research on the immune response to SARS-CoV-2. Samples came from the ongoing ImmuneRACE study (first 160 participants) plus 1,254 subjects from 6 global collaborators. The sample metadata nearly always contained a de-identified subject ID, COVID-19 status, age in years and sex. Where HLA class I and class II types were available, the types were taken from metadata supplied by the sample provider, not from assay-based typing.

CDR1 and CDR2 were assigned from the germline V gene as SGHTA and FQGNSA. Reading from cysteine to phenylalanine, the CDR3 counts 14 amino acids. Only the CDR3 DNA stays, 42 bases, in frame from base 1. Relative to germline, V is missing 5 bases and J is missing 3 bases, with 5 bases of the junction outside any gene match. The immunoSEQ Assay, a bias-controlled multiplex PCR, was used to amplify TCRbeta CDR3 regions from genomic DNA. As for the original processing: Within the assay, amplification of reference gene primers was used to estimate how many nucleated cells each sample contained. To quantify the absolute abundance of each unique TCRbeta CDR3 rearrangement, sequence reads were collapsed and filtered. For each sample, productive Simpson clonality was calculated as the square root of Simpson's diversity index across productive rearrangements. TCRdb carries this immuneACCESS record with in-frame sequences only. Its versions omit some clonotypes, under half of them owing to an unresolved V gene in the studies checked, with the rest unexplained. Clonal size and the V and J genes are those of that table, whereas D and trimming came from the DNA. This sample gives around 190,000 clones in total; about 85% of them show up just once. The biggest ten clones account for roughly 5% of the sample.

Results and caveats for the whole study, not just this receptor: The amount of clinical and demographic metadata varied by source and participant and was provided uncurated.

Collaborating institutions collected whole blood in K2EDTA tubes following their own protocols. For TCRbeta analysis, collaborators shipped samples in one of three forms: frozen whole blood, isolated PBMCs, or DNA extracted from either of those sample types. The chain employs TRBV7-2 and TRBJ1-2; 8 bases in between match TRBD1. Sequenced input: peripheral blood. The clonotype was recovered from a woman of 80 years or more with acute or convalescent COVID-19. The CDR3 loop reads CASSETGEHYGYTF. The nucleotides are TGTGCCAGCAGCGAGACAGGGGAGCACTATGGCTACACCTTC. The entire variable domain, with the stretches around the CDR3 drawn from the reference TRBV7-2 and TRBJ1-2 proteins, is GAGVSQSPSNKVTEKGKDVELRCDPISGHTALYWYRQSLGQGLEFLIYFQGNSAPDKSGLPSDRFSAERTGGSVSTLTIQRTQQEDSAVYLCASSETGEHYGYTFGSGTRLTVV.